The TCR beta chain described here comes from a study of identifying expanded T cells in peripheral blood. Per the germline V gene, CDR1 is SGDLS and CDR2 is YYNGEE. There are 14 residues in the CDR3. V lost 2 bases and J 7 bases, leaving 12 bases between the germline ends. TCRdb keeps only in-frame clones here, not all; method: immunoSEQ multiplex PCR. The top ten clones hold just under 8.5% of a sample with some 99,000 clones, roughly nine tenths of them seen once. The chain couples TRBV9 to TRBJ1-4; no reliable D call. Sequenced: blood. This receptor was taken from a person between 18 and 75 years old in good health. Written as DNA, the CDR3 is TGTGCCAGCAGCGTCGGGATAGGGCGTGAAAAACTGTTTTTT. It yields the protein CASSVGIGREKLFF.